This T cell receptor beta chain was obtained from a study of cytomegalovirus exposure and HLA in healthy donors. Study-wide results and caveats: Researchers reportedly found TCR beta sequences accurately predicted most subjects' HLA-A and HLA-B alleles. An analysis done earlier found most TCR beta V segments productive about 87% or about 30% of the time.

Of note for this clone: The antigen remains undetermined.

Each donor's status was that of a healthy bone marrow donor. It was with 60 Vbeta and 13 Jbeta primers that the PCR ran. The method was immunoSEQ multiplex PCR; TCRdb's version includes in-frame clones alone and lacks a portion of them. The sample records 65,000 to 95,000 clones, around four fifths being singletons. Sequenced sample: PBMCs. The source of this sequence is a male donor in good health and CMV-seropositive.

The CDR3: CASSGGTGSYEQYF. CDR3 DNA: TGTGCCAGCAGTGGCGGGACAGGCTCCTACGAGCAGTACTTC. J is TRBJ2-7 and V is TRBV25-1; 8 bases are a match to TRBD1. This CDR3 contains 14 residues. V shed 4 bases and J 0 bases; nucleotides not matched to a gene: 2. The germline V gene has CDR1 MGHDK and CDR2 SYGVNS.